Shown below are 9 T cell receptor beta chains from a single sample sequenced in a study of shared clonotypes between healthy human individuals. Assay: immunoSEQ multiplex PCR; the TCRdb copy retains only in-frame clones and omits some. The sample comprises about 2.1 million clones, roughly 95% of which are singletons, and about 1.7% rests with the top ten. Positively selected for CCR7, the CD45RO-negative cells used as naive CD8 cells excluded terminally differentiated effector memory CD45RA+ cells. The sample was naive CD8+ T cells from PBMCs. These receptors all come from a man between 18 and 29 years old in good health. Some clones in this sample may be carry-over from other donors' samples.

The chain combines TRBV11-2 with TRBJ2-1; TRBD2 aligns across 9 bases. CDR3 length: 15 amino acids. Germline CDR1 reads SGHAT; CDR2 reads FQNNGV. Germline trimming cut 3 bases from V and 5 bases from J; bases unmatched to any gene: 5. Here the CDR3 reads CASSFHRLADNEQFF. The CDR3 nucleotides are TGTGCCAGCAGCTTTCACAGACTAGCGGACAATGAGCAGTTCTTC.

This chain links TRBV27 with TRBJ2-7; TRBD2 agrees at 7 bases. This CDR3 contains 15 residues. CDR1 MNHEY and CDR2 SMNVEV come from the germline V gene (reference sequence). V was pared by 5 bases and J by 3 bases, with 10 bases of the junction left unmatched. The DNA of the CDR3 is TGTGCCAGCAGTCCGGGACTACCTTCGGTCTACGAGCAGTACTTC. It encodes CASSPGLPSVYEQYF.

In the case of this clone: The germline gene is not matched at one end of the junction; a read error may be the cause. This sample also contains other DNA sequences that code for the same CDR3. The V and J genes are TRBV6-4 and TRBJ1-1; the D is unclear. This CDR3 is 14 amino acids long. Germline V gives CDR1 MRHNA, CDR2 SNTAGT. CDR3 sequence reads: CASSDSQPNTEAFF. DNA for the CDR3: TGCGCCAGCAGTGACTCCCAGCCGAACACTGAAGCTTTCTTT.

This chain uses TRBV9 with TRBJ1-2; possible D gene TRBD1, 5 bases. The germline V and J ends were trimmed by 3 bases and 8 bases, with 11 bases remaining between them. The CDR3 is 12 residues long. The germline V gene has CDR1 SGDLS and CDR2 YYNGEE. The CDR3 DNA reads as TGTGCCAGCAGCGCGGGGCGCGGCGGCTACACCTTC. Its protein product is CASSAGRGGYTF.

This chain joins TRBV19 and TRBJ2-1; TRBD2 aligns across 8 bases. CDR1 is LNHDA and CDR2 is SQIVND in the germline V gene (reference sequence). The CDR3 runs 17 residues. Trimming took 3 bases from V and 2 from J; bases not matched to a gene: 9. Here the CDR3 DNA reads TGTGCCAGTAGTATTGGGTTACCGGGAGGGACCTACAATGAGCAGTTCTTC. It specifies CASSIGLPGGTYNEQFF.

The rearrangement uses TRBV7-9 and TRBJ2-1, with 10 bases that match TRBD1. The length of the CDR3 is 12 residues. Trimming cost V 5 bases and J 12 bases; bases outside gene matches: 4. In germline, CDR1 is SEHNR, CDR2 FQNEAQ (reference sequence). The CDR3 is CASSQGQGGQFF. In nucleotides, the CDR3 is TGTGCCAGCAGCCAAGGACAGGGGGGGCAGTTCTTC.

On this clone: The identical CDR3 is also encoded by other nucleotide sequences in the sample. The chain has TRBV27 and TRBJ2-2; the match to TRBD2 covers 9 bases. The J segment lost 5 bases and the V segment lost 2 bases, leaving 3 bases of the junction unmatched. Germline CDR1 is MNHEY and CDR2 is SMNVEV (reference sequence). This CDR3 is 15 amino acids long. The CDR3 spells CASSLAGGNTGELFF. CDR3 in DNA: TGTGCCAGCAGTTTAGCGGGAGGGAATACCGGGGAGCTGTTTTTT.

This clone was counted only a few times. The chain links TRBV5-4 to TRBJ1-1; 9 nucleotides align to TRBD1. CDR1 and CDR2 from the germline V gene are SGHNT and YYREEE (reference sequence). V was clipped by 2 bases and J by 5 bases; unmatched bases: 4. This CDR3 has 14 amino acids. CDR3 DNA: TGTGCCAGCAGCTTCACAGGGGGCCGAACTGAAGCTTTCTTT. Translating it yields CASSFTGGRTEAFF. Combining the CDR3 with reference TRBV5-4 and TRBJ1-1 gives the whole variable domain ETGVTQSPTHLIKTRGQQVTLRCSSQSGHNTVSWYQQALGQGPQFIFQYYREEENGRGNFPPRFSGLQFPNYSSELNVNALELDDSALYLCASSFTGGRTEAFFGQGTRLTVV.

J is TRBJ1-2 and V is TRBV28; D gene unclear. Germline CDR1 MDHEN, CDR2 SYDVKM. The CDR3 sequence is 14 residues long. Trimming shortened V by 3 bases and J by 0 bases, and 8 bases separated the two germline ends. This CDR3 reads CASSFGQANYGYTF. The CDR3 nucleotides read TGTGCCAGCAGTTTTGGGCAGGCTAACTATGGCTACACCTTC.